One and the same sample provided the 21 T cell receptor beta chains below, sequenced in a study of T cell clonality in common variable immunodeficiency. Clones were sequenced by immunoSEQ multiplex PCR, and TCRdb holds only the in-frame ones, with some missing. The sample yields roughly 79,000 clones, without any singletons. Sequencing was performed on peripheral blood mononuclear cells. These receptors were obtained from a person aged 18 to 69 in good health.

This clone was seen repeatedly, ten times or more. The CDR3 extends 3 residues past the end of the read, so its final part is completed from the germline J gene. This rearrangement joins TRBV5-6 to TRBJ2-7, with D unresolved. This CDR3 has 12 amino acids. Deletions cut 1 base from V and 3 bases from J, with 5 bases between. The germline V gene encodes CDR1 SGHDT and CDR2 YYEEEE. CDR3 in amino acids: CASSLSYYEQYF. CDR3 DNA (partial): TGTGCCAGCAGCTTGTCGTACTACGAG. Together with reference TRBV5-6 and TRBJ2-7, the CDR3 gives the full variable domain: DAGVTQSPTHLIKTRGQQVTLRCSPKSGHDTVSWYQQALGQGPQFIFQYYEEEERQRGNFPDRFSGHQFPNYSSELNVNALLLGDSALYLCASSLSYYEQYFGPGTRLTVT.

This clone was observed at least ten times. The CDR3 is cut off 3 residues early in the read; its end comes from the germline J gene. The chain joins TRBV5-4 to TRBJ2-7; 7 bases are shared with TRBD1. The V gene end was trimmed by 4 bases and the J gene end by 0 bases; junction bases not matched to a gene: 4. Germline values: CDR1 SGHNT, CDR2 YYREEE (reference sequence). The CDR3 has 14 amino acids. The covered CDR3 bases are TGTGCCAGCAGCCCGACAGGGAGCTCCTACGAG. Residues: CASSPTGSSYE. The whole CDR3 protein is CASSPTGSSYEQYF.

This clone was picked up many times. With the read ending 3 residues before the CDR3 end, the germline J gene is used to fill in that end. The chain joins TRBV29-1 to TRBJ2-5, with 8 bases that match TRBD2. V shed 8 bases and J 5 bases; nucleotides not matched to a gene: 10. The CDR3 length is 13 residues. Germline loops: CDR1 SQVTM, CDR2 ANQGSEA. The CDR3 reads CSSALSGSETQYF. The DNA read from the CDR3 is TGCAGCTCAGCTCTAAGCGGGAGCGAGACC.

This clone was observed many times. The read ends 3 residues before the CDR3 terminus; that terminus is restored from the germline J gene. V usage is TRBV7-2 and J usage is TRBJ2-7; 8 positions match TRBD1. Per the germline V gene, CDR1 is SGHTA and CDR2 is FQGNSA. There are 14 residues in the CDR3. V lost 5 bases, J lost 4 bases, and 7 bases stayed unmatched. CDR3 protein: CASSTRDRWYEQYF. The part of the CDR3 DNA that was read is TGTGCCAGCAGCACCAGGGACAGGTGGTACGAG.

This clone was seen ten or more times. CDR3 residues: CASTKGRGRETQYF. CDR3 DNA, as far as it was read: TGTGCCAGCACCAAGGGGAGGGGGCGGGAGACC. The chain couples TRBV7-2 to TRBJ2-5; tentatively, D is TRBD1 or TRBD2 (7 bases each). The read halts 3 residues ahead of the CDR3 end, with the missing end drawn from the germline J gene. The CDR3 is 14 amino acids. V was trimmed by 7 bases and J by 5 bases, leaving 17 bases between them. Germline V gene sequence: CDR1 SGHTA, CDR2 FQGNSA.

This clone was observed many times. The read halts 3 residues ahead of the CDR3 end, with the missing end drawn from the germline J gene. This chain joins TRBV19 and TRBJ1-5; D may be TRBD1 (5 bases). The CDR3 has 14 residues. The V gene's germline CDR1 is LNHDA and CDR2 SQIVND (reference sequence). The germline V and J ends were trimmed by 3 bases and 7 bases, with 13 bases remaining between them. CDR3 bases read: TGTGCCAGTAGTATGGGGGGATACATCCAGCCC. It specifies CASSMGGYIQP. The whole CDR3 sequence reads CASSMGGYIQPQHF.

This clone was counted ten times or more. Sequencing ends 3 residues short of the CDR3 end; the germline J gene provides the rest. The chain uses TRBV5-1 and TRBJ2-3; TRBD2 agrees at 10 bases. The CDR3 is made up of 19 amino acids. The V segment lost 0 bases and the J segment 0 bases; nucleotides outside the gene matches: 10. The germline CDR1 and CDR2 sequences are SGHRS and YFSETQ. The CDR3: CASSLAASGGVTSTDTQYF. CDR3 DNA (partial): TGCGCCAGCAGCTTGGCAGCTAGCGGGGGTGTTACTAGCACAGATACG.

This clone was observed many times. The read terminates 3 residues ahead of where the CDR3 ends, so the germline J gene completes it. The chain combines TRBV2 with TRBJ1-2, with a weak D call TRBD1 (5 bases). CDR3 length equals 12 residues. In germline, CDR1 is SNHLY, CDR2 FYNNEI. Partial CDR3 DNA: TGTGCCAGCAAAACGGACACGAACCTC. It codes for CASKTDTNL. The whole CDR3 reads CASKTDTNLYTF.

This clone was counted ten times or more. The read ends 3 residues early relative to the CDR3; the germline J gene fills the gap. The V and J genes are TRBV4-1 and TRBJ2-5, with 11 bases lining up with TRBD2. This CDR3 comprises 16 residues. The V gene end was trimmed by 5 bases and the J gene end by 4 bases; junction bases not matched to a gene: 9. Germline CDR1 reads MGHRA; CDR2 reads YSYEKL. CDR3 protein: CASSVPGLAVGETQYF. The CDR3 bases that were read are TGCGCCAGCAGCGTTCCGGGACTAGCGGTGGGAGAGACC.

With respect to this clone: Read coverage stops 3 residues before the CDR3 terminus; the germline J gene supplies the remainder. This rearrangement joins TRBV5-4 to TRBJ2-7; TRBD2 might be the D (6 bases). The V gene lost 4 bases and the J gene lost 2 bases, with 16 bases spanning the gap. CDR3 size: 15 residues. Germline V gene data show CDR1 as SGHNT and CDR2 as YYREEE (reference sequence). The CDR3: CASSLDPTSTYEQYF. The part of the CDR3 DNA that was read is TGTGCCAGCAGCCTGGATCCGACTAGTACCTACGAG.

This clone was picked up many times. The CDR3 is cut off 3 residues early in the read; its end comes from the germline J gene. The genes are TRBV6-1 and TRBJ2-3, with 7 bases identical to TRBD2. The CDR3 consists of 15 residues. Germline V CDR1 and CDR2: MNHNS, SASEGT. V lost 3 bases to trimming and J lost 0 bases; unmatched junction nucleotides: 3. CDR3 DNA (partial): TGTGCCAGCAGTGAGCTAGCGGTTAGCACAGATACG. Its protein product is CASSELAVSTDT. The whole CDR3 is CASSELAVSTDTQYF.

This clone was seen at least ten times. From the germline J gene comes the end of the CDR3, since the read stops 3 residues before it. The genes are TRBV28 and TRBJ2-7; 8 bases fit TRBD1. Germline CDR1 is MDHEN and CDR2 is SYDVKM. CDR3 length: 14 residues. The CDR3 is CAVFAPQGVYEQYF. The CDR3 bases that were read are TGTGCAGTCTTTGCCCCACAGGGGGTCTACGAG.

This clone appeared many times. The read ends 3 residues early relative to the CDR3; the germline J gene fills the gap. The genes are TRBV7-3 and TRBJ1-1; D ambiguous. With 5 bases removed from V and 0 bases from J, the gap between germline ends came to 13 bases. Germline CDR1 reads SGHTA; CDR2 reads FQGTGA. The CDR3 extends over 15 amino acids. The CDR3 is CASSGLPLMNTEAFF. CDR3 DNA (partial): TGTGCCAGCAGCGGACTTCCTCTCATGAACACTGAA.

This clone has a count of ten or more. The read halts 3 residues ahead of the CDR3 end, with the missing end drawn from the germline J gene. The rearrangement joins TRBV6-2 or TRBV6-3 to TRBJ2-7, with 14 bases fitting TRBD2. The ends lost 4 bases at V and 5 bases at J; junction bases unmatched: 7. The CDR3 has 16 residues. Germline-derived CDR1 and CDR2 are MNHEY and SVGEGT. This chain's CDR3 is CASSSGTSGRGHEQYF. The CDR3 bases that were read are TGTGCCAGCAGTTCCGGGACTAGCGGGAGAGGACACGAG.

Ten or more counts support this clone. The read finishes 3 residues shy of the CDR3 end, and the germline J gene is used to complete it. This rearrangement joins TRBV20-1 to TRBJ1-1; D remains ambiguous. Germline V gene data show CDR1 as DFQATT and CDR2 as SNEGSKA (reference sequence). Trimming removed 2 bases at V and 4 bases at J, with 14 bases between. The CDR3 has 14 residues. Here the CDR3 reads CSARLGKSSTEAFF. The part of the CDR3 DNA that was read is TGCAGTGCTAGATTGGGTAAGTCTAGCACTGAA.

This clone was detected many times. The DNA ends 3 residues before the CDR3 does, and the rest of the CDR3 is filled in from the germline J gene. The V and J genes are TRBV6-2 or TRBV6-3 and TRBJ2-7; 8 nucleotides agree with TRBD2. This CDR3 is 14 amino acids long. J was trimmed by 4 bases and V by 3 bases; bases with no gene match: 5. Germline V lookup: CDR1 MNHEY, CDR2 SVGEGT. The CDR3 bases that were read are TGTGCCAGCAGTTATGATGCGGGAGGATACGAG. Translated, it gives CASSYDAGGYE. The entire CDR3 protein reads CASSYDAGGYEQYF.

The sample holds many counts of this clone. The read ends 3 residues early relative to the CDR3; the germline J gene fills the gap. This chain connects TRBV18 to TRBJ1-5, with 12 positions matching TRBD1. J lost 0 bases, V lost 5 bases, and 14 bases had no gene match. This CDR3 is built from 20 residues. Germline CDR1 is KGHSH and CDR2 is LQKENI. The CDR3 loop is CASSSLPGQGASYSNQPQHF. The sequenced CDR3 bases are TGTGCCAGCTCATCACTTCCGGGACAGGGGGCCTCCTATAGCAATCAGCCC.

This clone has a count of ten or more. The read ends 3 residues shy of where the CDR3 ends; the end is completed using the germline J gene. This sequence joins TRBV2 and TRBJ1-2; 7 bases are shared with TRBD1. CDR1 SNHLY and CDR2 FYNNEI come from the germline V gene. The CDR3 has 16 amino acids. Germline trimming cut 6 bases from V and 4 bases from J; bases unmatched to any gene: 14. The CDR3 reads CASRDNTGAEGYGYTF. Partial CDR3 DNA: TGTGCCAGCAGGGACAATACAGGGGCGGAGGGCTATGGC.

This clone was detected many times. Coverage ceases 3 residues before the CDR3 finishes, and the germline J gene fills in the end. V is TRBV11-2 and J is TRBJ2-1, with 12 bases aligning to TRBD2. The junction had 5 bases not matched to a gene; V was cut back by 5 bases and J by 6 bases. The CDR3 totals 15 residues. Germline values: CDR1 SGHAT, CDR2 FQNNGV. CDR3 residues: CASSNLAGGLNEQFF. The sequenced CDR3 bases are TGTGCCAGCAGCAACCTAGCGGGAGGGCTCAATGAG.

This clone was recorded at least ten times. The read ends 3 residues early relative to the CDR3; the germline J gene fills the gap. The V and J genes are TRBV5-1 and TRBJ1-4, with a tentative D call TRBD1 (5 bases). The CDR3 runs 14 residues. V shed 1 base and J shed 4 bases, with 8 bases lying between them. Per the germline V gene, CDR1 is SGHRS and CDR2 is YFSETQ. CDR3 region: CASSLYQGNEKLFF. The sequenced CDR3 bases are TGCGCCAGCAGCTTGTACCAGGGTAATGAAAAA.

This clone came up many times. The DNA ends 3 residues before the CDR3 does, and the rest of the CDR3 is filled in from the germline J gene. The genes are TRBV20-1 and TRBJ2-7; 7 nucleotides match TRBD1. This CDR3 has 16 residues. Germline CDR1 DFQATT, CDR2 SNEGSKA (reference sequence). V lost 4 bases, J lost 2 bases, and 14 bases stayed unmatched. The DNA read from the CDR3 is TGCAGTGCTATCCACCAACGGACAGGAGAGGCCTACGAG. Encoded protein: CSAIHQRTGEAYE. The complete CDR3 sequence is CSAIHQRTGEAYEQYF.